This T cell receptor (beta chain) was captured by sequencing in a study of blood T cells in healthy people across ages. CDR3 length: 13 amino acids. Trimming cost V 2 bases and J 6 bases, with 8 bases left between them. Per the germline V gene, CDR1 is KGHSH and CDR2 is LQKENI. This clonotype has only a few counts. Next came a second PCR, run for about 7 to 11 cycles, which used a sample-barcoded 5' primer along with a J-beta primer mix. TCRdb processed the 5' RACE reads anew with MiXCR; each CDR3 protein has one entry. Among 780,000 or so distinct CDR3 sequences listed, 45% to 70% were seen once. The chain employs TRBV18 and TRBJ2-1; perhaps TRBD1 as D (5 bases). The sequencing sample was made of blood. The TCR was taken from a man aged 35 to 55 in good health. In nucleotides, the CDR3 is TGTGCCAGCTCACCATCAGGGCCCAATGAGCAGTTCTTC. Protein product: CASSPSGPNEQFF.